Presented here are 14 T cell receptor beta chains from one specimen sequenced in a study of shared clonotypes between healthy human individuals. Repertoires were generated with immunoSEQ multiplex PCR, while TCRdb's copy carries only in-frame clones and drops some. Among millions of clones listed, over 90% were seen once. The sample comprised naive CD4+ T cells from PBMCs. This sample's subset: CD45RA+ positively selected. These receptor sequences come from a man younger than 35 in good health. Some clones in this sample may be carry-over from other donors' samples.

The gene calls are TRBV6-5 and TRBJ2-7; 7 bases agree with TRBD2. The CDR3 runs to 15 residues. Germline CDR1 reads MNHEY; CDR2 reads SVGAGI. V was pared by 4 bases and J by 0 bases, with 6 bases of the junction left unmatched. The CDR3 DNA reads TGTGCCAGCAGTTCGCAGAGCGGGGTCTCCTACGAGCAGTACTTC. It is translated as CASSSQSGVSYEQYF.

This clone was recorded once. This chain connects TRBV2 to TRBJ2-5; 10 bases agree with TRBD2. Looked up from germline, CDR1 is SNHLY and CDR2 is FYNNEI. The CDR3 totals 16 residues. The V segment lost 2 bases and the J segment 5 bases; nucleotides outside the gene matches: 8. The CDR3 here is CASSERVAGGRETQYF. CDR3 DNA sequence: TGTGCCAGCAGTGAAAGGGTAGCGGGAGGTCGGGAGACCCAGTACTTC. Drawing the rest from reference TRBV2 and TRBJ2-5, the complete variable domain is EPEVTQTPSHQVTQMGQEVILRCVPISNHLYFYWYRQILGQKVEFLVSFYNNEISEKSEIFDDQFSVERPDGSNFTLKIRSTKLEDSAMYFCASSERVAGGRETQYFGPGTRLLVL.

The genes are TRBV18 and TRBJ2-7; 9 bases are a match to TRBD2. There are 17 residues in the CDR3. Unmatched junction bases numbered 10, after V lost 0 bases and J lost 4 bases. CDR1 is KGHSH, CDR2 LQKENI, per germline. In DNA, the CDR3 is TGTGCCAGCTCACCACCCAGCGGGAGGTCCCTTTCTTACGAGCAGTACTTC. It is translated as CASSPPSGRSLSYEQYF.

The chain employs TRBV7-2 and TRBJ1-2; D may be TRBD1 (6 bases). Germline V gene data show CDR1 as SGHTA and CDR2 as FQGNSA. V was shortened by 5 bases and J by 1 base, with 11 bases between the two germline ends. The CDR3 has 14 amino acids. The CDR3 sequence is CASSLDRNNYGYTF. In nucleotides, the CDR3 is TGTGCCAGCAGCCTTGACAGGAATAACTATGGCTACACCTTC.

The chain combines TRBV6-4 with TRBJ1-2; 9 bases agree with TRBD1. This CDR3 is built from 13 residues. Germline V lookup: CDR1 MRHNA, CDR2 SNTAGT. V shed 6 bases and J 10 bases; nucleotides not matched to a gene: 9. The CDR3 is CASRQRTGADYTF. In DNA form, the CDR3 reads TGTGCCAGCAGACAACGGACAGGGGCTGACTACACCTTC.

This clone was counted once. This same CDR3 is encoded by further DNA sequences in the sample. V usage is TRBV5-6 and J usage is TRBJ2-3; 11 bases line up with TRBD1. J lost 3 bases, V lost 2 bases, and 2 bases had no gene match. CDR1 and CDR2 from the germline V gene are SGHDT and YYEEEE. The CDR3 consists of 15 residues. CDR3 sequence reads: CASSFRDRGTDTQYF. Written as DNA, the CDR3 is TGTGCCAGCAGCTTCCGGGACAGGGGGACAGATACGCAGTATTTT. The variable domain in full, completed from reference TRBV5-6 and TRBJ2-3, reads DAGVTQSPTHLIKTRGQQVTLRCSPKSGHDTVSWYQQALGQGPQFIFQYYEEEERQRGNFPDRFSGHQFPNYSSELNVNALLLGDSALYLCASSFRDRGTDTQYFGPGTRLTVL.

The chain uses TRBV28 and TRBJ1-1, with 7 bases fitting TRBD1. V was clipped by 11 bases and J by 5 bases; unmatched bases: 14. Germline V CDR1 and CDR2: MDHEN, SYDVKM. CDR3 length equals 14 residues. This chain's CDR3 is CAAGMEGARTEAFF. For the CDR3, the DNA is TGTGCCGCAGGGATGGAGGGGGCGCGGACTGAAGCTTTCTTT.

The chain employs TRBV29-1 and TRBJ2-7; 9 positions agree with TRBD1. Trimming at V came to 4 bases and at J to 3 bases, leaving 4 bases not matched to a gene. This CDR3 region has 13 residues. CDR1 and CDR2 from the germline V gene are SQVTM and ANQGSEA. The CDR3 loop reads CSVVVTGGYEQYF. DNA of the CDR3: TGCAGCGTTGTGGTGACAGGGGGCTACGAGCAGTACTTC.

The rearrangement uses TRBV13 and TRBJ2-5; possible D gene TRBD2, 5 bases. Germline-derived CDR1 and CDR2 are PRHDT and FYEKMQ (reference sequence). The ends were cut back, 5 bases at V and 7 bases at J, with 17 bases in the middle. The CDR3 length is 14 residues. The chain's CDR3 is CASSPSGLRRTQYF. CDR3 nucleotides: TGTGCCAGCAGCCCGAGCGGACTGAGGAGGACCCAGTACTTC. The entire variable domain, with the rest obtained from reference TRBV13 and TRBJ2-5, is as follows: AAGVIQSPRHLIKEKRETATLKCYPIPRHDTVYWYQQGPGQDPQFLISFYEKMQSDKGSIPDRFSAQQFSDYHSELNMSSLELGDSALYFCASSPSGLRRTQYFGPGTRLLVL.

The rearrangement links TRBV7-9 to TRBJ2-1, with a tentative D call TRBD2 (6 bases). The CDR3 is 17 residues long. Trimming stripped 0 bases from V and 3 bases from J, with 15 bases between. Germline CDR1 SEHNR, CDR2 FQNEAQ (reference sequence). Written as DNA, the CDR3 is TGTGCCAGCAGCTTAGCAAGAGGAGGGGTCGGCTACAATGAGCAGTTCTTC. This sequence encodes CASSLARGGVGYNEQFF. The variable domain in full, completed from reference TRBV7-9 and TRBJ2-1, reads DTGVSQNPRHKITKRGQNVTFRCDPISEHNRLYWYRQTLGQGPEFLTYFQNEAQLEKSRLLSDRFSAERPKGSFSTLEIQRTEQGDSAMYLCASSLARGGVGYNEQFFGPGTRLTVL.

This rearrangement joins TRBV19 to TRBJ2-7, with TRBD1 matching 9 bases. The V and J ends lost 0 bases and 4 bases, in that order; junction bases with no gene match: 7. Germline CDR1 is LNHDA and CDR2 is SQIVND (reference sequence). The CDR3 extends over 16 amino acids. This chain's CDR3 is CASSIDHRGRLYEQYF. As DNA, the CDR3 is TGTGCCAGTAGTATAGACCACAGGGGGCGCCTGTACGAGCAGTACTTC. The full variable domain, completed using reference TRBV19 and TRBJ2-7, is DGGITQSPKYLFRKEGQNVTLSCEQNLNHDAMYWYRQDPGQGLRLIYYSQIVNDFQKGDIAEGYSVSREKKESFPLTVTSAQKNPTAFYLCASSIDHRGRLYEQYFGPGTRLTVT.

The table lists this clone with a count of one. The chain links TRBV5-1 to TRBJ1-2; D is perhaps TRBD1 (5 bases). CDR1 is SGHRS, CDR2 YFSETQ, per germline. CDR3 length: 14 amino acids. V dropped 3 bases and J dropped 1 base, with 10 bases sitting between them. The chain's CDR3 is CASSYGQVNYGYTF. The CDR3 DNA is TGCGCCAGCAGCTACGGACAAGTTAACTATGGCTACACCTTC.

In DNA, the CDR3 is TGCGCCAGCAGCTTTGGGACTAGCCCCGGGGAGCTGTTTTTT. It is translated as CASSFGTSPGELFF. This rearrangement joins TRBV5-1 to TRBJ2-2; 9 bases match TRBD2. Per the germline V gene, CDR1 is SGHRS and CDR2 is YFSETQ. Trimming took 2 bases from V and 6 from J; bases not matched to a gene: 2. CDR3 length: 14 residues. The whole variable domain, remainder taken from reference TRBV5-1 and TRBJ2-2, is KAGVTQTPRYLIKTRGQQVTLSCSPISGHRSVSWYQQTPGQGLQFLFEYFSETQRNKGNFPGRFSGRQFSNSRSEMNVSTLELGDSALYLCASSFGTSPGELFFGEGSRLTVL.

A word on this clone: The sample holds other DNA sequences that translate to the same CDR3. The gene calls are TRBV5-1 and TRBJ2-3; the D gene is possibly TRBD2 (5 bases). V gave up 3 bases and J gave up 0 bases, with 8 bases separating them. The CDR3 covers 14 residues. The germline V gene has CDR1 SGHRS and CDR2 YFSETQ. CDR3 protein: CASSSSGSTDTQYF. Here the CDR3 DNA reads TGCGCCAGCAGCTCGAGCGGAAGCACAGATACGCAGTATTTT.